The clone carrying this TCR beta chain was picked up many times. Antigen specificity is unknown. TCRdb reanalysed the 5' RACE reads using MiXCR and keeps one entry per CDR3 protein. Of 100,000 to 150,000 distinct CDR3 sequences in the sample, approximately 14% were seen once. The V and J ends lost 3 bases and 3 bases, in that order; junction bases with no gene match: 0. Germline V gives CDR1 SQVTM, CDR2 ANQGSEA. The CDR3 sequence is 13 residues long. The data are from a study of T cells after yellow fever vaccination. Looking at the study overall: Fractions containing few cells were prepared with SMART-Seq v4 Ultra Low Input.

Findings and caveats of the study: A weaker but faster secondary response was observed, peaking on day 5 versus 15. Most primary-vaccination clones recurred post-booster (nearly 98% CD4, just over 85% CD8).

The starting material was CD8+ T cells sorted from PBMCs, obtained 5 days after the yellow fever booster vaccination. The chain is built from TRBV29-1 and TRBJ2-2; TRBD1 aligns across 8 bases. The TCR sequence derives from a man between 18 and 35 years old who received the YFV17D yellow fever vaccine. This CDR3 reads CSVETGDTGELFF. DNA for the CDR3: TGCAGCGTTGAGACAGGGGACACCGGGGAGCTGTTTTTT.